This entry describes one T cell receptor (beta chain). Its antigen remains unknown. Method: immunoSEQ multiplex PCR; TCRdb's copy keeps in-frame clones and lacks some. The table shows about 73,000 clones, with around 90% occurring only once. The entry originates in a study of graft-versus-host responses after intestinal transplantation. Whole-study context: Anti-thymocyte globulin served as induction for all recipients, who then took tacrolimus and steroids for about 3 years. Study outcomes and limitations: Peak circulating GvH clone levels tracked with early post-transplant HvG declines.

Trimming removed 0 bases at V and 8 bases at J, with 13 bases between. CDR3 length: 15 residues. The V gene's germline CDR1 is MNHEY and CDR2 SMNVEV (reference sequence). This sample comprised unstimulated CD8+ T cells sorted from spleen or lymph node cells, obtained before transplant. V is TRBV27 and J is TRBJ1-4; no clear D. This TCR was recovered from a human donor who was the organ donor for an intestinal transplant. This CDR3 is CASSLSGRSGEKLFF. The CDR3 nucleotides are TGTGCCAGCAGTTTATCGGGCAGAAGTGGGGAAAAACTGTTTTTT.